What follows is one TCR beta chain and its context. The sample belongs to a study of control samples from healthy donors and cancer patients. The data were produced by immunoSEQ multiplex PCR, yet TCRdb's version contains in-frame clones alone and is incomplete. Of around 120,000 clones listed, 93% are singletons. Germline V gene lookup returns CDR1 KGHDR and CDR2 SFDVKD. Trimming removed 4 bases at V and 0 bases at J, with 9 bases between. This CDR3 has 15 amino acids. This chain links TRBV24-1 with TRBJ2-1, with a possible D match to TRBD1 (5 bases). Sample: blood. The TCR comes from a man aged 25-45 years in good health. The CDR3 nucleotides are TGTGCCACCAGTGAACAGGCAAGCTCCTACAATGAGCAGTTCTTC. Translating it yields CATSEQASSYNEQFF.